This entry is about one TCR beta chain. The sample is drawn from a study of blood T cell repertoires in COVID-19. Across the study: PBMCs, B-cell-depleted T cells, or T cells provided the cDNA or gDNA that made up the material.

Germline lookup yields CDR1 MNHEY and CDR2 SVGAGI. The CDR3 extends over 15 amino acids. V was clipped by 7 bases and J by 7 bases, with 22 bases between them. Original processing notes: It was from reference gene primer amplification that nucleated cell counts were estimated. The method was immunoSEQ multiplex PCR; TCRdb's version includes in-frame clones alone and lacks a portion of them. The V and J calls and clone size come from that table; D and trimming were worked out from the DNA. The sample carries fewer than 650,000 clones, 70% to 90% recorded once. This clonotype was sampled from a woman in her 50s with COVID-19, enrolled during active disease. Sequencing was done on a sample of peripheral blood. The chain uses TRBV6-5 and TRBJ1-1; no reliable D call. The CDR3 nucleotides are TGTGCCAGCATCGCGGGGTTTTGGGGAGGGAGTGAAGCTTTCTTT. As protein: CASIAGFWGGSEAFF.